This section outlines one T cell receptor beta chain sequence together with its context. Its cognate antigen is unknown. The data belong to a study of Tregs in tolerant kidney transplant recipients. Recipients received nonmyeloablative bone marrow transplants from related graft donors, with transient mixed chimerism. Study results and caveats: The small number of patients limits these findings pending further validation.

The method was immunoSEQ multiplex PCR; TCRdb's version includes in-frame clones alone and lacks a portion of them. The repertoire table contains 25,000 to 40,000 clones. This receptor was taken from a human patient who received a combined kidney and bone marrow transplant. Some T cells may arise from the graft donor. The source material was CD4+ T cells from blood (PBMCs), sampled 24 months after the transplant.

The chain's CDR3 is CSASAGTGAYEQYF. CDR3 DNA (partial): TGCAGTGCTAGTGCCGGGACAGGGGCCTACGAG. The rearrangement uses TRBV20-1 and TRBJ2-7, with TRBD1 identical over 10 bases. The DNA ends 3 residues before the CDR3 does, and the rest of the CDR3 is filled in from the germline J gene. Germline-derived CDR1 and CDR2 are DFQATT and SNEGSKA (reference sequence). The CDR3 is 14 residues long. V lost 3 bases, J lost 2 bases, and 4 bases stayed unmatched.